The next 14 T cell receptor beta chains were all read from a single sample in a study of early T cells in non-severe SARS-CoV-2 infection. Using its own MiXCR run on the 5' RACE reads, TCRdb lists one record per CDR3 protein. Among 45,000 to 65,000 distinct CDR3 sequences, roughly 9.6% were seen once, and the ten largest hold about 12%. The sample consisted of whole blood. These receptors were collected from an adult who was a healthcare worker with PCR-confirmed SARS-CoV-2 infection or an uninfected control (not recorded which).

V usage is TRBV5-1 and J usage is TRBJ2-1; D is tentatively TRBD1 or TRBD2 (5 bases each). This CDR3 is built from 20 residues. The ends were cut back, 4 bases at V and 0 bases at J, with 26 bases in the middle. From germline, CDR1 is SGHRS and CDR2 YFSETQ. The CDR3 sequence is CASSLNPYLGTESSYNEQFF. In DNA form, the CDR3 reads TGCGCCAGCAGCCTTAATCCGTACTTAGGGACGGAGAGCTCCTACAATGAGCAGTTCTTC.

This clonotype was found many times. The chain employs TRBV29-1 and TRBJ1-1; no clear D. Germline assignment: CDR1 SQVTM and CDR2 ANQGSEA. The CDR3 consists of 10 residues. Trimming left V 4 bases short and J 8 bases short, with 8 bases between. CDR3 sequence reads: CSVGGQEAFF. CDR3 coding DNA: TGCAGCGTTGGGGGTCAGGAAGCTTTCTTT.

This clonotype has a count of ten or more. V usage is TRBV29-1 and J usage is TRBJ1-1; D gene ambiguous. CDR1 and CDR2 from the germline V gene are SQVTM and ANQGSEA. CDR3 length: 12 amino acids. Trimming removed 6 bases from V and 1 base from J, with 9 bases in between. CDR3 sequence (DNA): TGCAGCGTCAAAACAAGGAACACTGAAGCTTTCTTT. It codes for CSVKTRNTEAFF.

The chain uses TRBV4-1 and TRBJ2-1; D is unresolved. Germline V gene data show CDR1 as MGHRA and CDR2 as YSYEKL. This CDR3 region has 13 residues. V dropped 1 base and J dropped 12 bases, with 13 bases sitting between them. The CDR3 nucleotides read TGCGCCAGCAGCCAAGCGGCGCCTTTGGGGCAGTTCTTC. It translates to CASSQAAPLGQFF.

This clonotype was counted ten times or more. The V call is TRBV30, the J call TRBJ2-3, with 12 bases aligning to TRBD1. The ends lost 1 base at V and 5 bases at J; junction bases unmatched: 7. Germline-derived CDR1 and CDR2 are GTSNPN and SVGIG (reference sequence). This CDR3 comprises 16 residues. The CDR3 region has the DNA TGTGCCTGGAGTGGAGGGACAGGGGGCTTTGAAGATACGCAGTATTTT. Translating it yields CAWSGGTGGFEDTQYF.

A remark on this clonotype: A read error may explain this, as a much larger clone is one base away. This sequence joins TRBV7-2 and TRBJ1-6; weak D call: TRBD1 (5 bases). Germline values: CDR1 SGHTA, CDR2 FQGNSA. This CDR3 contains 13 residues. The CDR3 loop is CDSSSGRNSPLHF. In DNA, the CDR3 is TGTGACAGCAGTTCGGGACGGAATTCACCCCTCCACTTT.

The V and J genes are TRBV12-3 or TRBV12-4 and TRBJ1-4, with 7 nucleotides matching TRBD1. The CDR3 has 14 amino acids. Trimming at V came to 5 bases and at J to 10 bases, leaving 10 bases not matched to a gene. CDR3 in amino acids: CASSESRQGGKLFF. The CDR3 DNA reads TGTGCCAGCAGTGAGAGCAGACAGGGAGGAAAACTGTTTTTT.

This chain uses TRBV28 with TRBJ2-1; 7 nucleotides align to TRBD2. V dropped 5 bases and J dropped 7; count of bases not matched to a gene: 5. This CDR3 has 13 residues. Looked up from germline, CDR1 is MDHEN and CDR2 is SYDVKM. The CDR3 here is CASSGGGGNEQFF. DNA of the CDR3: TGTGCCAGCAGTGGGGGGGGTGGAAATGAGCAGTTCTTC.

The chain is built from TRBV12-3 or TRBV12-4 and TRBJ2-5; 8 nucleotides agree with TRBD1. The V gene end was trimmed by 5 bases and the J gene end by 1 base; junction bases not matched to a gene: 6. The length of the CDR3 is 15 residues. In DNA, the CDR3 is TGTGCCAGCAGTCGACGGACAGGGCTCCAAGAGACCCAGTACTTC. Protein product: CASSRRTGLQETQYF.

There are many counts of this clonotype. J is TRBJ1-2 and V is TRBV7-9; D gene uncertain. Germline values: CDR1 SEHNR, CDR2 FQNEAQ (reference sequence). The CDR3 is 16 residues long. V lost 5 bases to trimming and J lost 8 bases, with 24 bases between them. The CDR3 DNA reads TGTGCCAGCAGCCAGTACCCCGACACTCATCCCCAGGGCTACACCTTC. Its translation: CASSQYPDTHPQGYTF.

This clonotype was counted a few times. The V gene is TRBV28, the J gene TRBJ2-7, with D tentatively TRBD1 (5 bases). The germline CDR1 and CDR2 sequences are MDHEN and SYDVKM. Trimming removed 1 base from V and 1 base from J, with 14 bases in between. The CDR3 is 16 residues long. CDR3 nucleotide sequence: TGTGCCAGCAGTTTATTGGGGCACGAAGTTTCCTACGAGCAGTACTTC. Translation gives CASSLLGHEVSYEQYF.

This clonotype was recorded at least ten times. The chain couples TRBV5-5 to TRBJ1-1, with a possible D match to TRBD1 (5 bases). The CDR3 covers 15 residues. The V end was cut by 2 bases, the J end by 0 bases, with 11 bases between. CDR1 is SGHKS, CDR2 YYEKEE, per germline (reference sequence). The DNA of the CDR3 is TGTGCCAGCAGCTTTTCCTACAGGCTGAACACTGAAGCTTTCTTT. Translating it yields CASSFSYRLNTEAFF.

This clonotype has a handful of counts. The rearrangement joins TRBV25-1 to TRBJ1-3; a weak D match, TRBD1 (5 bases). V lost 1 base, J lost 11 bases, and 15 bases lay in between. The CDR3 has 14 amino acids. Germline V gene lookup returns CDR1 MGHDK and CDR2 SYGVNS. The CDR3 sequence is CASSESGGVRSIYF. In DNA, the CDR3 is TGTGCCAGCAGTGAATCCGGGGGTGTCCGCTCCATATATTTT.

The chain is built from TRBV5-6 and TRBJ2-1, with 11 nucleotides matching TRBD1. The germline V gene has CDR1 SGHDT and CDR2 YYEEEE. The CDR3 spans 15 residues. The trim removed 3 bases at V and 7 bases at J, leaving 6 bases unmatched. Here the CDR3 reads CASSYRTGGYNEQFF. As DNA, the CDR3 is TGTGCCAGCAGCTATAGGACAGGGGGCTATAATGAGCAGTTCTTC.